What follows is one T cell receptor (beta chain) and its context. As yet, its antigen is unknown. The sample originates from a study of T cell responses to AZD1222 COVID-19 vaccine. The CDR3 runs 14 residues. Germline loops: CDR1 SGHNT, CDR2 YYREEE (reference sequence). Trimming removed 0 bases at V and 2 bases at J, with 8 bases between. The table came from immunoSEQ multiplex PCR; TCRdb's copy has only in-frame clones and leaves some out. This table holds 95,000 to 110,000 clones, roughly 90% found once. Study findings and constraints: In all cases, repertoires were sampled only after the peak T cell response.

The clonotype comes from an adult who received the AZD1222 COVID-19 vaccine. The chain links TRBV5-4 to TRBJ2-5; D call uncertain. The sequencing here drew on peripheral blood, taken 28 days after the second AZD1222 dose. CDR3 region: CASSLGQNQETQYF. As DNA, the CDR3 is TGTGCCAGCAGCTTGGGGCAGAATCAAGAGACCCAGTACTTC. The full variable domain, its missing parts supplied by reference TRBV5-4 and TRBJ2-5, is ETGVTQSPTHLIKTRGQQVTLRCSSQSGHNTVSWYQQALGQGPQFIFQYYREEENGRGNFPPRFSGLQFPNYSSELNVNALELDDSALYLCASSLGQNQETQYFGPGTRLLVL.